This T cell receptor beta chain appears in the sequencing data of a study of cytomegalovirus exposure and HLA in healthy donors. It was with 60 Vbeta and 13 Jbeta primers that the PCR ran. The data were produced by immunoSEQ multiplex PCR, yet TCRdb's version contains in-frame clones alone and is incomplete. The sample records around 200,000 clones, over 65% being singletons. V lost 3 bases and J 1 base, leaving 15 bases between the germline ends. CDR3 length: 15 amino acids. CDR1 and CDR2 from the germline V gene are SQVTM and ANQGSEA. The material sequenced was PBMCs. The receptor's source is a woman in her forties or fifties in good health and CMV-seropositive. The chain recombines TRBV29-1 with TRBJ1-1, with D possibly TRBD1 on 6 matching bases. The CDR3: CSVEAQGVGNTEAFF. CDR3 in DNA: TGCAGCGTTGAGGCACAGGGAGTCGGGAACACTGAAGCTTTCTTT.